The clone carrying this T cell receptor beta chain was counted between two and nine times. The antigen remains undetermined. This entry comes from a study of shared clonotypes between healthy human individuals. Study at large: Donor ages ranged 18 to 49 years: two women, a few men.

General study points: Sequencing depth was expected to influence donor clonotype sharing.

This CDR3 has 16 residues. CDR1 LNHDA and CDR2 SQIVND come from the germline V gene (reference sequence). V gave up 5 bases and J gave up 4 bases, with 18 bases separating them. Every immunoSEQ plate was one replicate of a subset's evenly spread DNA. The table came from immunoSEQ multiplex PCR; TCRdb's copy has only in-frame clones and leaves some out. The repertoire includes about 510,000 clones, more than 65% of them detected once, and over 10% sits in the top ten. The chain combines TRBV19 with TRBJ1-5, with D tentatively TRBD1 (5 bases). Sequencing was performed on PBMCs. The origin of this receptor is a middle-aged woman in good health. Some clones in this sample may be carry-over from other donors' samples. The chain's CDR3 is CASSPFEGSLNQPQHF. The CDR3, as DNA: TGTGCCAGTAGTCCCTTTGAGGGGTCACTTAATCAGCCCCAGCATTTT.